Listed here are 3 T cell receptor beta chains from one sample, sequenced in a study of blood T cell repertoires in COVID-19. Method: immunoSEQ multiplex PCR; TCRdb's copy keeps in-frame clones and lacks some. The data show approximately 300,000 clones, with about 82% seen just once and less than 4.5% held by the top ten. Sequences were obtained from peripheral blood. These receptors originate from a woman aged 45-65 years with active or convalescent COVID-19.

The J gene is TRBJ2-3, the V gene TRBV7-2, with D possibly matching TRBD2 (6 bases). The CDR3 extends over 14 amino acids. The ends were cut back, 5 bases at V and 1 base at J, with 10 bases in the middle. Looked up from germline, CDR1 is SGHTA and CDR2 is FQGNSA. The DNA of the CDR3 is TGTGCCAGCAGCCGCGGGACGGGCACAGATACGCAGTATTTT. It translates to CASSRGTGTDTQYF.

This clone has just a few counts. CDR3 coding DNA: TGTGCCAGCAGGGACTACCACGAGCAGTACTTC. Translated, it gives CASRDYHEQYF. This chain connects TRBV25-1 to TRBJ2-7; TRBD2 might be the D (6 bases). Germline V lookup: CDR1 MGHDK, CDR2 SYGVNS. V lost 6 bases and J 5 bases, leaving 8 bases between the germline ends. There are 11 residues in the CDR3.

The chain couples TRBV4-1 to TRBJ2-5; perhaps TRBD2 as D (7 bases). The CDR3 loop spans 16 amino acids. Germline-derived CDR1 and CDR2 are MGHRA and YSYEKL. Trimming pared 3 bases from V and 5 bases from J, leaving 19 bases between. The CDR3 reads CASSHRPGEGDETQYF. CDR3 bases: TGCGCCAGCAGCCACAGACCCGGGGAGGGGGACGAGACCCAGTACTTC.